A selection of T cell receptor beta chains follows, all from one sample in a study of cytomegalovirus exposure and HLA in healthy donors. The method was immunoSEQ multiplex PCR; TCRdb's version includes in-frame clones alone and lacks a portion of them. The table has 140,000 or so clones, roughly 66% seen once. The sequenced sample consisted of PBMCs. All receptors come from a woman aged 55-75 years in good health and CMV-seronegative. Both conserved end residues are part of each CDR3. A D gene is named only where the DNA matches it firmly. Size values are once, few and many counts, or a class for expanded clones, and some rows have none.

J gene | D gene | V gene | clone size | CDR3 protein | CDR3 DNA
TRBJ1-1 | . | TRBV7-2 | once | CASSLARTNTEAFF | TGTGCCAGCAGCTTAGCGCGTACTAACACTGAAGCTTTCTTT
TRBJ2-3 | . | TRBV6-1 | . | CASSESWRVPDTQYF | TGTGCCAGCAGTGAATCTTGGAGGGTCCCAGATACGCAGTATTTT
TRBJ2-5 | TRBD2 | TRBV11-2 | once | CASSPGLAEETQYF | TGTGCCAGCAGCCCGGGACTAGCGGAAGAGACCCAGTACTTC
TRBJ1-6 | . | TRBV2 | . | CASRGGFSSPLHF | TGTGCCAGCAGGGGGGGGTTTAGTTCACCCCTCCACTTT
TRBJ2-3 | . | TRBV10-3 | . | CAISVVSTDTQYF | TGTGCCATCAGTGTAGTCAGCACAGATACGCAGTATTTT
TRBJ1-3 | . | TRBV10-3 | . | CAIREGLGQGSGTGNTIYF | TGTGCCATCAGGGAGGGTCTGGGCCAAGGGTCTGGGACAGGAAACACCATATATTTT
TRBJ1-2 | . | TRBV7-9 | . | CSSSVGRGQTAGGYTF | TGTTCCAGCAGCGTGGGTCGGGGACAAACGGCTGGGGGCTACACCTTC
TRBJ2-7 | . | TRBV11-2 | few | CASSLDRPGREQYF | TGTGCCAGCAGCTTAGACCGCCCGGGTCGGGAGCAGTACTTC
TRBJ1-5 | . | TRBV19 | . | CASSIGGQPQHF | TGTGCCAGTAGTATTGGAGGGCAGCCCCAGCATTTT
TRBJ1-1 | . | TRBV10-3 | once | CAIRAGLNTEAFF | TGTGCCATCAGGGCAGGTTTGAACACTGAAGCTTTCTTT
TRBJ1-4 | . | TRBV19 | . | CASSSLVRRANEKLFF | TGTGCCAGTAGTTCTCTGGTCCGCAGGGCAAATGAAAAACTGTTTTTT
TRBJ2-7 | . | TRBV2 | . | CASSAPRDPINEQYF | TGTGCCAGCAGTGCCCCCCGGGATCCGATTAACGAGCAGTACTTC
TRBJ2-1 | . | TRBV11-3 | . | CASSLGTWEQFF | TGTGCCAGCAGCTTAGGTACTTGGGAGCAGTTCTTC
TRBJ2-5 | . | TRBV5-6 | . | CASSLMGPLETQYF | TGTGCCAGCAGCTTAATGGGGCCACTCGAGACCCAGTACTTC
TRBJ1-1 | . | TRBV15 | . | CATSREGPGAGAFF | TGTGCCACCAGCAGAGAGGGTCCAGGGGCTGGGGCTTTCTTT
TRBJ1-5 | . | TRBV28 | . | CASSFRETYQPQHF | TGTGCCAGCAGTTTCCGGGAGACCTATCAGCCCCAGCATTTT
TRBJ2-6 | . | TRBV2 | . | CASSGDPQEGGANVLTF | TGTGCCAGCAGTGGGGACCCGCAGGAGGGTGGGGCCAACGTCCTGACTTTC
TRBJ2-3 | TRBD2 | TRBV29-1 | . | CSVARAGGTDTQYF | TGCAGCGTTGCTCGGGCGGGGGGCACAGATACGCAGTATTTT
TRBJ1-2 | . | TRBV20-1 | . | CSAPSAYGYTF | TGCAGTGCCCCCAGCGCGTATGGCTACACCTTC
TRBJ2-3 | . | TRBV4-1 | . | CASSQGLGTDTQYF | TGCGCCAGCAGCCAAGGACTTGGCACAGATACGCAGTATTTT
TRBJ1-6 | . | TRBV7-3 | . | CASSTNTGPNSPLHF | TGTGCCAGCAGCACCAATACAGGGCCGAATTCACCCCTCCACTTT
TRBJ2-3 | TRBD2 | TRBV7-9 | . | CASSLGSSGGTDTQYF | TGTGCCAGCAGCTTGGGGTCTAGCGGGGGCACAGATACGCAGTATTTT
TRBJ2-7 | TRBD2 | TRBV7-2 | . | CASSLAGGNSYEQYF | TGTGCCAGCAGCTTAGCGGGAGGGAACTCCTACGAGCAGTACTTC
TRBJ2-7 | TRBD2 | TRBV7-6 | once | CASSSRLADSSYEQYF | TGTGCCAGCAGCTCCAGACTAGCGGATAGCTCCTACGAGCAGTACTTC
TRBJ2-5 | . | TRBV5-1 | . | CASTPQKGWEQYF | TGCGCCAGCACCCCCCAAAAGGGATGGGAGCAGTACTTC